This T cell receptor beta chain was identified during a study of T-cell reconstitution after alpha-beta-depleted transplantation in children. Whole-study results and caveats: At the one-year point after transplant, T-cell counts and TCRbeta diversity were found to come mostly from T cells that had been newly produced. Surviving recipient T cells and thymic progenitors produced the high day-60 TCRbeta diversity seen in some patients. About two months after transplant, alpha-beta T cells reportedly came from several hundred expanded graft clones.

The library targeted TCRbeta and was prepared with unique molecular identifiers. Each CDR3 protein gets one entry after TCRdb re-called the PCR reads with MiXCR. The table shows about 250,000 distinct CDR3 sequences, with roughly 25% occurring only once. V was cut by 9 bases and J by 4 bases, with 13 bases left in between. Germline CDR1 LNHDA, CDR2 SQIVND (reference sequence). The CDR3 loop spans 13 amino acids. In this sample, this clonotype turned up a few times. Its target is not known. This receptor was identified in a female patient aged 2-9 years who had a stem cell transplant for congenital amegakaryocytic thrombocytopenia, so the T cells may come from the graft donor. V gene TRBV19 combines with J gene TRBJ2-1; no definite D call. Source: PBMCs, mostly from graft donor cells, taken 360 days after TCRalphabeta/CD19-depleted stem cell transplant. The CDR3 reads CASHSKGYNEQFF. CDR3 DNA sequence: TGTGCCAGCCACTCGAAGGGATACAATGAGCAGTTCTTC.